Following are 6 T cell receptor beta chains from one sample sequenced in a study of T cells expressing NK-cell markers. From its re-call of the 5' RACE reads, TCRdb lists each CDR3 protein once, without DNA. Across under 600,000 distinct CDR3 sequences, the top ten clones capture over 1.3% of the sample. The material sequenced was blood T cells: a sorted CD56 or NKG2C T cell subset, CD4+ or CD8+ T cells, or bulk PBMC T cells (not recorded which). The source of these receptors is a woman between 45 and 60 years old in good health.

J is TRBJ2-3 and V is TRBV5-1; absent DNA, TCRdb's TRBD2 call cannot be checked. The CDR3 loop spans 17 amino acids. Germline loops: CDR1 SGHRS, CDR2 YFSETQ. The CDR3 here is CASSLWGGSGLTDTQYF.

The CDR3 spells CASSEEAANQPQHF. The V call is TRBV2, the J call TRBJ1-5. Germline-derived CDR1 and CDR2 are SNHLY and FYNNEI. The CDR3 contains 14 residues.

This chain joins TRBV29-1 and TRBJ2-3; TCRdb reports TRBD1, a call that lacks DNA to check it against. The CDR3 has 15 residues. Germline CDR1 and CDR2: SQVTM and ANQGSEA. CDR3 loop: CSVVASGANTDTQYF.

V and J are TRBV20-1 and TRBJ1-5; TCRdb outputs TRBD1, but without DNA this stays unchecked. The CDR3 has 14 amino acids. CDR1 is DFQATT, CDR2 SNEGSKA, per germline (reference sequence). CDR3 residues: CSASTGYSNQPQHF.

The chain recombines TRBV10-3 with TRBJ2-1; TCRdb names TRBD1, which stays unverified in the absence of DNA. From germline, CDR1 is ENHRY and CDR2 SYGVKD. The CDR3 totals 14 residues. CDR3 loop: CAISEATGWSEQFF.

The chain couples TRBV28 to TRBJ1-1; with no DNA, the TCRdb D assignment of TRBD1 cannot be verified. The V gene's germline CDR1 is MDHEN and CDR2 SYDVKM. This CDR3 has 13 residues. CDR3 sequence reads: CASSLVRGAEAFF.